The sequence of this T cell receptor (beta chain) was determined in a study of T cell responses to AZD1222 COVID-19 vaccine. General study results and limits: Unmutated regions of variants are reportedly targeted by nearly half of spike-specific TCRs.

Of note for this clone: Antigen: not known.

The germline V gene encodes CDR1 LGHNA and CDR2 YSLEER. The CDR3 loop spans 16 amino acids. J lost 0 bases, V lost 4 bases, and 6 bases had no gene match. Assay used: immunoSEQ multiplex PCR; TCRdb lists only in-frame clones, some missing. Of roughly 100,000 clones in the sample, around 87% were seen once. This chain uses TRBV4-3 with TRBJ2-1, with 7 bases lining up with TRBD2. This receptor was taken from an adult in good health. The input for sequencing was peripheral blood, taken on day 0 of AZD1222 vaccination. This chain's CDR3 is CASSPVGGGSYNEQFF. Here the CDR3 DNA reads TGCGCCAGCAGCCCAGTCGGCGGGGGCTCCTACAATGAGCAGTTCTTC.